Shown below are 31 T cell receptor beta chains from a single sample sequenced in a study of T cell clonality in common variable immunodeficiency. This table comes from immunoSEQ multiplex PCR, and its TCRdb copy is limited to in-frame clones, with some not included. Reported are 55,000 or so clones, none seen only once; the ten largest carry 5.4%. The sequenced sample consisted of peripheral blood mononuclear cells. These receptors all come from a person aged 18-69 years in good health.

With regard to this clone: The read ends 3 residues early relative to the CDR3; the germline J gene fills the gap. This sequence joins TRBV18 and TRBJ2-3; 7 bases align to TRBD1. The CDR3 runs to 16 residues. Germline loops: CDR1 KGHSH, CDR2 LQKENI. V lost 0 bases to trimming and J lost 4 bases; unmatched junction nucleotides: 7. The sequenced part of the CDR3 DNA is TGTGCCAGCTCACCACCGGCGACAGGGTCCCCAGATACG. Protein product: CASSPPATGSPDT. The entire CDR3 sequence reads CASSPPATGSPDTQYF.

Concerning this clone: The sequence runs out 3 residues before the end of the CDR3; the remainder is reconstructed from the germline J gene. The chain employs TRBV2 and TRBJ2-2, with TRBD1 matching over 10 bases. CDR3 length: 15 residues. Germline CDR1 is SNHLY and CDR2 is FYNNEI. The ends lost 6 bases at V and 5 bases at J; junction bases unmatched: 6. Here the CDR3 reads CASRDRQGATGELFF. The part of the CDR3 DNA that was read is TGTGCCAGCAGGGATAGACAGGGGGCGACCGGGGAG.

This clone was counted at least ten times. Read data end 3 residues before the CDR3 end; the end is taken from the germline J gene. This chain joins TRBV5-8 and TRBJ2-5; a possible D gene is TRBD2 (5 bases). V was cut by 4 bases and J by 6 bases, with 16 bases left in between. Germline assignment: CDR1 SGHTS and CDR2 YDEGEE. The CDR3 is 14 residues long. The CDR3 is CASSLFTRTQTQYF. CDR3 DNA, as far as it was read: TGTGCCAGCAGCCTATTCACTAGAACTCAGACC.

This clone came up many times. The CDR3 end falls 3 residues outside the read, so it is completed with the germline J gene. This sequence joins TRBV20-1 and TRBJ2-3, with 10 bases that match TRBD2. Losses at the gene ends were 1 base for V and 6 bases for J; bases not matched to a gene: 4. Per the germline V gene, CDR1 is DFQATT and CDR2 is SNEGSKA (reference sequence). CDR3 length: 14 residues. The sequenced CDR3 bases are TGCAGTGCTAGAGCTAGCGGGAGATGGGATACG. The encoded protein is CSARASGRWDT. The complete CDR3 protein is CSARASGRWDTQYF.

Regarding this clone: The CDR3 end is not reached by the read, which stops 3 residues before it; the germline J gene fills it in. The chain is built from TRBV11-3 and TRBJ2-1; possibly TRBD1 for D (5 bases). CDR1 and CDR2 (germline): SGHNT, YENEEA. The CDR3 totals 15 residues. Trimming stripped 0 bases from V and 9 bases from J, with 15 bases between. The CDR3 DNA, read in part, is TGTGCCAGCAGCTTAGATCACCCAGGGAAGGCTGAG. The encoded protein is CASSLDHPGKAE. From start to end, the CDR3 is CASSLDHPGKAEQFF.

This clone was picked up many times. The CDR3 extends 3 residues past the end of the read, so its final part is completed from the germline J gene. The J gene is TRBJ1-2, the V gene TRBV5-4; 9 nucleotides agree with TRBD1. The CDR3 is made up of 16 amino acids. With V trimmed by 3 bases and J by 3 bases, 9 bases remained unmatched. Germline V lookup: CDR1 SGHNT, CDR2 YYREEE (reference sequence). The part of the CDR3 DNA that was read is TGTGCCAGCAGCTACGCCCGACAGGGGGACTACTATGGC. This encodes CASSYARQGDYYG. The CDR3 reads in full as CASSYARQGDYYGYTF.

This clone was counted ten times or more. Coverage ceases 3 residues before the CDR3 finishes, and the germline J gene fills in the end. The rearrangement links TRBV19 to TRBJ1-5; D uncertain. CDR3 length equals 15 residues. CDR1 is LNHDA and CDR2 is SQIVND in the germline V gene (reference sequence). Trimming cost V 0 bases and J 4 bases, with 10 bases left between them. The part of the CDR3 DNA that was read is TGTGCCAGTAGTATAGATCGCAGGCTGAATCAGCCC. Its protein product is CASSIDRRLNQP. The whole CDR3 reads CASSIDRRLNQPQHF.

This clone was found many times. The CDR3 extends 3 residues past the end of the read, so its final part is completed from the germline J gene. This rearrangement joins TRBV18 to TRBJ1-2; 12 bases match TRBD1. The CDR3 consists of 14 residues. The germline gives CDR1 KGHSH, CDR2 LQKENI. Trimming at V came to 3 bases and at J to 6 bases, leaving 2 bases not matched to a gene. The CDR3: CASSPGQGANGYTF. CDR3 DNA (partial): TGTGCCAGCTCACCGGGACAGGGGGCCAATGGC.

With regard to this clone: The read terminates 3 residues ahead of where the CDR3 ends, so the germline J gene completes it. The sample contains more than one DNA sequence encoding this CDR3. J is TRBJ2-7 and V is TRBV20-1; D might be TRBD1 (6 bases). The CDR3 contains 13 residues. Per the germline V gene, CDR1 is DFQATT and CDR2 is SNEGSKA (reference sequence). The V end lost 6 bases, the J end lost 2 bases, and 14 bases lay between the germline ends. CDR3 sequence reads: CSASGHPPYEQYF. The covered CDR3 bases are TGCAGTGCCTCGGGACATCCCCCCTACGAG.

This clone has at least ten counts. Read sequence stops 3 residues before the CDR3 end, and the germline J gene provides the missing end. The chain carries TRBV10-1 and TRBJ2-1; perhaps TRBD2 as D (5 bases). V lost 3 bases to trimming and J lost 1 base, with 13 bases between them. The CDR3 covers 16 residues. Germline V lookup: CDR1 WNHNN, CDR2 SYGVQD (reference sequence). The part of the CDR3 DNA that was read is TGCGCCAGCAGTGATAGAGCGGCCGGGTCCTACAATGAG. Its protein product is CASSDRAAGSYNE. The entire CDR3 is CASSDRAAGSYNEQFF.

This clone was seen ten or more times. The read terminates 3 residues before the CDR3 end, so the remaining end is supplied by the germline J gene. The chain joins TRBV7-3 to TRBJ2-6, with TRBD1 matching over 7 bases. V trimming: 5 bases; J trimming: 0 bases; junction bases outside the gene matches: 10. Germline loops: CDR1 SGHTA, CDR2 FQGTGA. The CDR3 loop spans 18 amino acids. The CDR3 bases that were read are TGTGCCAGCAGCCCAGGGACAGCGTGGAGCTCTGGGGCCAACGTC. This translates into CASSPGTAWSSGANV. The entire CDR3 is CASSPGTAWSSGANVLTF.

In this sample, this clone turned up many times. The DNA ends 3 residues before the CDR3 does, and the rest of the CDR3 is filled in from the germline J gene. This chain uses TRBV15 with TRBJ2-1; TRBD2 matches at 9 bases. Germline CDR1 LNHNV, CDR2 YYDKDF (reference sequence). V lost 7 bases to trimming and J lost 6 bases; unmatched junction nucleotides: 13. The CDR3 covers 16 residues. Incomplete CDR3 DNA: TGTGCCACCACCCGGGTAGCGGGAGTCATGGGCAATGAG. Encoded protein: CATTRVAGVMGNE. The complete CDR3 sequence is CATTRVAGVMGNEQFF.

This clone was detected many times. The CDR3 here is CSVGDRYSYNEQFF. The sequenced part of the CDR3 DNA is TGCAGCGTCGGGGACAGATACTCCTACAATGAG. The chain joins TRBV29-1 to TRBJ2-1; 7 bases are a match to TRBD1. The CDR3 extends 3 residues past the end of the read, so its final part is completed from the germline J gene. J was trimmed by 0 bases and V by 6 bases; bases with no gene match: 5. The germline V gene has CDR1 SQVTM and CDR2 ANQGSEA. The CDR3 consists of 14 residues.

This clone was recorded many times. The read ends 3 residues before the CDR3 terminus; that terminus is restored from the germline J gene. This rearrangement joins TRBV4-1 to TRBJ1-1, with TRBD1 matching over 8 bases. V lost 1 base and J lost 4; bases outside the gene matches: 2. Germline V gives CDR1 MGHRA, CDR2 YSYEKL. The CDR3 extends over 14 amino acids. The covered CDR3 bases are TGCGCCAGCAGCCAAGCGACAGGGGCCACTGAA. Translating gives CASSQATGATE. The whole CDR3 sequence is CASSQATGATEAFF.

There are many counts of this clone. The read ends 3 residues early relative to the CDR3; the germline J gene fills the gap. The chain uses TRBV6-2 or TRBV6-3 and TRBJ2-3, with no clear D. Trimming stripped 2 bases from V and 8 bases from J, with 8 bases between. The germline V gene has CDR1 MNHEY and CDR2 SVGEGT. The CDR3 contains 12 residues. Here the CDR3 reads CASSYGSRTQYF. Incomplete CDR3 DNA: TGTGCCAGCAGTTACGGCTCCCGTACG.

This clone has at least ten counts. The CDR3 extends 3 residues past the end of the read, so its final part is completed from the germline J gene. This chain uses TRBV5-6 with TRBJ1-4, with 8 positions matching TRBD1. The trim removed 0 bases at V and 8 bases at J, leaving 6 bases unmatched. Germline-derived CDR1 and CDR2 are SGHDT and YYEEEE. This CDR3 contains 15 residues. The chain's CDR3 is CASSLVERQGEKLFF. CDR3 DNA, as far as it was read: TGTGCCAGCAGCTTGGTCGAAAGACAGGGGGAAAAA.

This clone was recorded many times. The read finishes 3 residues shy of the CDR3 end, and the germline J gene is used to complete it. The chain employs TRBV5-1 and TRBJ2-2; D is uncertain. Germline V lookup: CDR1 SGHRS, CDR2 YFSETQ. CDR3 length: 14 residues. The V end was cut by 0 bases, the J end by 1 base, with 4 bases between. CDR3: CASSLALNTGELFF. Partial CDR3 DNA: TGCGCCAGCAGCTTGGCCTTGAACACCGGGGAG.

This clone was recorded at least ten times. The read terminates 3 residues before the CDR3 end, so the remaining end is supplied by the germline J gene. The chain combines TRBV13 with TRBJ1-1, with a tentative D call TRBD1 (6 bases). CDR1 is PRHDT, CDR2 FYEKMQ, per germline (reference sequence). V lost 3 bases and J lost 5, with 13 bases in between. The CDR3 covers 14 residues. CDR3 DNA, as far as it was read: TGTGCCAGCAGCTTGGGCAGGGGAGCTACTGAA. It is translated as CASSLGRGATE. The entire CDR3 sequence reads CASSLGRGATEAFF.

This clone has ten or more counts. The read ends 3 residues early relative to the CDR3; the germline J gene fills the gap. The chain couples TRBV18 to TRBJ2-1; 8 bases match TRBD2. The CDR3 has 15 amino acids. Losses at the gene ends were 4 bases for V and 7 bases for J; bases not matched to a gene: 9. Germline loops: CDR1 KGHSH, CDR2 LQKENI. The CDR3 sequence: CASSRISGSGNEQFF. CDR3 bases read: TGTGCCAGCTCACGAATAAGCGGGAGCGGGAATGAG.

As for this clone: From the germline J gene comes the end of the CDR3, since the read stops 3 residues before it. This chain connects TRBV2 to TRBJ2-5; 8 bases are a match to TRBD1. CDR3 length: 13 residues. Unmatched junction bases numbered 6, after V lost 7 bases and J lost 5 bases. Germline assignment: CDR1 SNHLY and CDR2 FYNNEI. The part of the CDR3 DNA that was read is TGTGCCAGCACCCTGGACAGGGACGAGACC. It translates to CASTLDRDET. The CDR3 in full is CASTLDRDETQYF.

This clone was detected many times. The read terminates 3 residues ahead of where the CDR3 ends, so the germline J gene completes it. The sample contains more than one DNA sequence encoding this CDR3. V usage is TRBV7-8 and J usage is TRBJ2-2; no clear D gene. The length of the CDR3 is 12 residues. The V and J ends lost 4 bases and 3 bases respectively, with 3 bases between them. CDR1 is SGHVS, CDR2 FQNEAQ, per germline. CDR3 amino acids: CASSSDTGELFF. The covered CDR3 bases are TGTGCCAGCAGCTCCGACACCGGGGAG.

This clone was detected ten times or more. From the germline J gene comes the end of the CDR3, since the read stops 3 residues before it. The rearrangement joins TRBV29-1 to TRBJ2-2, with TRBD1 matching over 9 bases. Trimming at V came to 5 bases and at J to 4 bases, leaving 8 bases not matched to a gene. The CDR3 extends over 15 amino acids. Germline V gene lookup returns CDR1 SQVTM and CDR2 ANQGSEA. CDR3 region: CSVQQGATSTGELFF. The CDR3 bases that were read are TGCAGCGTTCAACAGGGGGCGACGAGCACCGGGGAG.

This clone was seen many times. The CDR3 goes on 3 residues after the read ends, and that part is filled in from the germline J gene. This sequence joins TRBV19 and TRBJ2-5; possibly TRBD1 for D (6 bases). The germline gives CDR1 LNHDA, CDR2 SQIVND (reference sequence). The CDR3 is made up of 13 amino acids. Trimming took 5 bases from V and 7 from J, leaving 14 bases between them. CDR3 DNA (partial): TGTGCCAGTAGTTCGACAGGCCGTGCGACC. Encoded protein: CASSSTGRAT. Given in full, the CDR3 is CASSSTGRATQYF.

This clone has ten or more counts. Read coverage stops 3 residues before the CDR3 terminus; the germline J gene supplies the remainder. This rearrangement joins TRBV5-1 to TRBJ2-5, with TRBD1 matching 7 bases. Germline trimming cut 3 bases from V and 2 bases from J; bases unmatched to any gene: 1. Germline CDR1 reads SGHRS; CDR2 reads YFSETQ. The CDR3 is made up of 13 amino acids. Incomplete CDR3 DNA: TGCGCCAGCAGCTCGGGACAGCAAGAGACC. It specifies CASSSGQQET. The complete CDR3 reads CASSSGQQETQYF.

This clone was seen ten or more times. With the read ending 3 residues before the CDR3 end, the germline J gene is used to fill in that end. The chain joins TRBV20-1 to TRBJ1-1; possible D gene TRBD1, 6 bases. The CDR3 is 16 amino acids. V was trimmed by 1 base and J by 2 bases, leaving 17 bases between them. Looked up from germline, CDR1 is DFQATT and CDR2 is SNEGSKA (reference sequence). CDR3 amino acids: CSARGQGTITNTEAFF. Partial CDR3 DNA: TGCAGTGCTAGAGGTCAGGGGACCATAACAAACACTGAA.

This clone occurred many times. The sequenced CDR3 bases are TGTGCCAGTAACCATCCCCCGAGGGGAGCAACTAATGAAAAA. It is translated as CASNHPPRGATNEK. In full, the CDR3 is CASNHPPRGATNEKLFF. The chain joins TRBV19 to TRBJ1-4, with TRBD1 as a possible D gene (5 bases). The sequenced fragment ends 3 residues before the CDR3 boundary, so the rest is inferred from the germline J gene. Germline-derived CDR1 and CDR2 are LNHDA and SQIVND (reference sequence). Trimming took 7 bases from V and 0 from J, leaving 18 bases between them. CDR3 length equals 17 residues.

This clone has a handful of counts. The CDR3 extends 3 residues past the end of the read, so its final part is completed from the germline J gene. The chain has TRBV20-1 and TRBJ2-1; TRBD2 agrees at 9 bases. CDR1 and CDR2 from the germline V gene are DFQATT and SNEGSKA (reference sequence). V trimming: 4 bases; J trimming: 0 bases; junction bases outside the gene matches: 16. The CDR3 consists of 19 residues. This CDR3 is CSANPLAGPRGSSYNEQFF. The covered CDR3 bases are TGCAGTGCTAACCCACTAGCGGGCCCCCGTGGGAGCTCCTACAATGAG.

A few counts support this clone. The read is 3 residues too short to cover the CDR3 end, so that end is filled in from the germline J gene. This chain joins TRBV7-2 and TRBJ2-7; a weak D match, TRBD1 (5 bases). CDR3 length: 14 amino acids. Trimming cost V 3 bases and J 2 bases, with 11 bases left between them. Per the germline V gene, CDR1 is SGHTA and CDR2 is FQGNSA. Here the CDR3 reads CASSFQGMTYEQYF. The sequenced part of the CDR3 DNA is TGTGCCAGCAGCTTTCAGGGTATGACCTACGAG.

This clone has at least ten counts. Read coverage stops 3 residues before the CDR3 terminus; the germline J gene supplies the remainder. V is TRBV10-3 and J is TRBJ2-1; TRBD1 is a possible D gene (6 bases). This CDR3 has 11 residues. Germline loops: CDR1 ENHRY, CDR2 SYGVKD. Trimming removed 8 bases at V and 6 bases at J, with 8 bases between. Partial CDR3 DNA: TGTGCCATCGGGGGCAGCAATGAG. This gives the protein CAIGGSNE. The entire CDR3 sequence reads CAIGGSNEQFF.

The sample holds many counts of this clone. Read sequence stops 3 residues before the CDR3 end, and the germline J gene provides the missing end. The chain employs TRBV5-1 and TRBJ2-7, with D perhaps TRBD1 (6 bases). Germline V gene sequence: CDR1 SGHRS, CDR2 YFSETQ. V was cut by 0 bases and J by 2 bases, with 9 bases left in between. This CDR3 is built from 14 residues. CDR3 DNA, as far as it was read: TGCGCCAGCAGCTTGGAAACAGGGCCCTACGAG. Amino acids: CASSLETGPYE. The full CDR3 protein reads CASSLETGPYEQYF.

This clone was observed many times. The CDR3 end is not reached by the read, which stops 3 residues before it; the germline J gene fills it in. The V call is TRBV19, the J call TRBJ2-7, with TRBD1 matching over 7 bases. Per the germline V gene, CDR1 is LNHDA and CDR2 is SQIVND (reference sequence). This CDR3 contains 16 residues. The V gene end was trimmed by 0 bases and the J gene end by 3 bases; junction bases not matched to a gene: 8. This chain's CDR3 is CASSIDPGTVYYEQYF. The sequenced part of the CDR3 DNA is TGTGCCAGTAGTATAGACCCCGGGACAGTCTACTACGAG.